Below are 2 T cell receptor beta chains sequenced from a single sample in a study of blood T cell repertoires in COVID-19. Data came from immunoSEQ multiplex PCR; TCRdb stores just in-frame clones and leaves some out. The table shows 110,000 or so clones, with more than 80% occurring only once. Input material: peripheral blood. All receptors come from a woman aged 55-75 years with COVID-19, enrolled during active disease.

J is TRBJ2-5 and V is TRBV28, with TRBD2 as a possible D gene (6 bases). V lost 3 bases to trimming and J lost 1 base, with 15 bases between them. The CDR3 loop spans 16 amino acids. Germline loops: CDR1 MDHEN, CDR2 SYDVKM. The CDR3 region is CASSFPYRRGQETQYF. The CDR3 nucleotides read TGTGCCAGCAGTTTTCCTTATCGGAGGGGCCAAGAGACCCAGTACTTC.

For the CDR3, the DNA is TGTGCCATCAGTGAACAGGGAGCCTACGAGCAGTACTTC. It encodes CAISEQGAYEQYF. The rearrangement uses TRBV10-3 and TRBJ2-7; TRBD1 is a possible D gene (6 bases). Germline CDR1 is ENHRY and CDR2 is SYGVKD. This CDR3 contains 13 residues. V gave up 3 bases and J gave up 2 bases, with 8 bases separating them.